This T cell receptor (beta chain) was captured in a study of identical twins. Study-wide points: Zero-insertion analyses were open to partial confounding by invariant MAIT and iNKT cells. Low generation probability was overrepresented in out-of-frame alpha sequences shared by twins. There was more out-of-frame TCR alpha sharing in monozygotic twins than models estimated.

TCRdb re-derived calls from the 5' RACE reads in MiXCR, one entry per CDR3 protein. The table includes 450,000 or so distinct CDR3 sequences, over 12% detected once. With respect to this clonotype: The antigen is unknown.

Every one of the donors was a healthy Caucasian. This CDR3 has 16 residues. The V end was cut by 4 bases, the J end by 5 bases, with 18 bases between. This sample also appeared in a second study, on yellow fever vaccine responses in identical twins.

This chain joins TRBV12-3 or TRBV12-4 and TRBJ2-1; D is perhaps TRBD1 (6 bases). The receptor's source is a woman under 30 in good health. Specimen: CD4+ T cells sorted from blood. The CDR3 DNA reads TGTGCCAGCAGTTCCCACTCCCGACAGGCTAACAATGAGCAGTTCTTC. This gives the protein CASSSHSRQANNEQFF.